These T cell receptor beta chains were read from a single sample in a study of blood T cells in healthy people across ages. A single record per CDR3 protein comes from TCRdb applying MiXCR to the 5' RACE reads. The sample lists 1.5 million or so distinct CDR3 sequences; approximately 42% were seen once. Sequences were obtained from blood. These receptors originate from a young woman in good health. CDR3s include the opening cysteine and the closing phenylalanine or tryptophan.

CASSCGVTEKLFF	TRBV7-2	TRBJ1-4
CASTLRGGSSYEQYF	TRBV28	TRBJ2-7
CATSSFTSLAYNEQFF	TRBV15	TRBJ2-1
CASSASTRRMEGSYGYTF	TRBV9	TRBJ1-2
CSVAPRLATYEQYF	TRBV29-1	TRBJ2-7
CASSHRRAQETQYF	TRBV4-1	TRBJ2-5
CASSGTDHRDGYTF	TRBV9	TRBJ1-2
CSAAISGETQYF	TRBV29-1	TRBJ2-5
CASSQGRGGSNQPQHF	TRBV4-1	TRBJ1-5
CASSLQTGPAGRNTGELFF	TRBV4-2	TRBJ2-2
CASSFRQGSNYGYTF	TRBV11-2	TRBJ1-2
CASSQDLNTGSSYEQYF	TRBV4-1	TRBJ2-7
CASIRRTNSGANVLTF	TRBV6-1	TRBJ2-6
CASSFDLYGYTF	TRBV12-3/TRBV12-4	TRBJ1-2
CASSDRREEKLFF	TRBV6-1	TRBJ1-4
CASSLPGRVSYTF	TRBV7-2	TRBJ1-2
CASSRGSGQGSDTQYF	TRBV6-2/TRBV6-3	TRBJ2-3
CASSLGQYTEAFF	TRBV7-3	TRBJ1-1
CVTSDRSAYEQYF	TRBV24-1	TRBJ2-7
CASSLWGQGDNEQFF	TRBV7-9	TRBJ2-1
CSARDERTLYNEQFF	TRBV20-1	TRBJ2-1
CASGRDSYGYEQYF	TRBV12-5	TRBJ2-7
CASSLARLAEIVDAQYF	TRBV7-2	TRBJ2-3
CASSYLLVISNEQFF	TRBV6-2/TRBV6-3	TRBJ2-1
CAWSGTNSNQPQHF	TRBV30	TRBJ1-5
CASSSFGHGRDGGYEQYF	TRBV14	TRBJ2-7
CATRPEGPYNEQFF	TRBV24-1	TRBJ2-1
CASSRTKISNYGYTF	TRBV12-3/TRBV12-4	TRBJ1-2
CASSPSELYTYEQYF	TRBV27	TRBJ2-7
CASTLSSYNEQYF	TRBV12-3/TRBV12-4	-
CASSLVSVSDTEAFF	TRBV7-9	TRBJ1-1
CASSVVLGAQQYF	TRBV9	TRBJ2-7
CATSATGSNYGYTF	TRBV15	TRBJ1-2
CASTRGSGGITSTDTQYF	TRBV6-9	TRBJ2-3
CSARDPDRVNEQYF	TRBV20-1	TRBJ2-7
CASSEEARSFTDTQYF	TRBV2	TRBJ2-3
CASSQGIDSFWDTQYF	TRBV4-3	TRBJ2-3
CASRKGVEGYTF	TRBV2	TRBJ1-2
CSVVGTTDTQYF	TRBV29-1	TRBJ2-3
CATSIEDDSPLHF	TRBV15	TRBJ1-6
CASSLTGVEDTQYF	TRBV7-3	TRBJ2-3
CASSLRSGGQGDTQYF	TRBV11-2	TRBJ2-3
CARTDSYNEQFF	TRBV21-1	TRBJ2-1